This TCR beta chain was recorded in a study of blood T cell repertoires in COVID-19. Whole-study context: Researchers got acute and convalescent COVID-19 samples from the United States, Italy and Spain.

The protocol was immunoSEQ multiplex PCR, while the TCRdb copy is restricted to in-frame clones and leaves out a portion. The table has approximately 260,000 clones, around nine tenths seen once. V shed 1 base and J 3 bases; nucleotides not matched to a gene: 12. The CDR3 extends over 17 amino acids. Germline V CDR1 and CDR2: SGHAT, FQNNGV. Sequenced input: PBMCs or T cells enriched from blood (not recorded which). The TCR sequence derives from a woman aged 55-75 years who had recovered from COVID-19. This rearrangement joins TRBV11-2 to TRBJ2-7; 7 bases line up with TRBD1. CDR3 residues: CASSLVAGTASHYEQYF. In DNA, the CDR3 is TGTGCCAGCAGCTTAGTTGCTGGGACAGCATCCCACTACGAGCAGTACTTC. Together with reference TRBV11-2 and TRBJ2-7, the CDR3 gives the full variable domain: EAGVAQSPRYKIIEKRQSVAFWCNPISGHATLYWYQQILGQGPKLLIQFQNNGVVDDSQLPKDRFSAERLKGVDSTLKIQPAKLEDSAVYLCASSLVAGTASHYEQYFGPGTRLTVT.